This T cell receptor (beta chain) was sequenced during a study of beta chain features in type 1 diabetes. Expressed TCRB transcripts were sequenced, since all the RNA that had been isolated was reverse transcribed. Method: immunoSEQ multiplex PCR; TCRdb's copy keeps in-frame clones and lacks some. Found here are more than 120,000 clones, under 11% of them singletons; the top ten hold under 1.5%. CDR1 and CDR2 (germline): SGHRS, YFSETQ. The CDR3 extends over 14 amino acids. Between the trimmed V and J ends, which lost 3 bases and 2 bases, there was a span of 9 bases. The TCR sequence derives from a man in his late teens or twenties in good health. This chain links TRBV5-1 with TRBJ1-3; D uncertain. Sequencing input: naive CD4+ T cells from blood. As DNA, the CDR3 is TGCGCCAGCAGCTCATCCGGGACTGGAAACACCATATATTTT. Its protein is CASSSSGTGNTIYF.